This T cell receptor beta chain is from a study of regulatory T cells in long-lasting Graves disease. General study points: With some 2,800 shared public clonotypes, persistent patients exceeded new patients, who shared about a thousand.

Time point here: persistent/refractory GD, antithyroid drugs over 5 years with positive TRAb. The TCR library used RNA extracted from PBMCs. This clonotype was recorded many times. Its antigen is currently unknown. Researchers made TCR beta libraries by using iRepertoire HTBI primers and running Arm-PCR on CDR3 regions. One entry per CDR3 protein, called by TCRdb with MiXCR from the multiplex PCR reads. The table records a few hundred thousand distinct CDR3 sequences, more than 20% of them present only once. The specimen was peripheral blood mononuclear cells (PBMCs), collected when the disease was refractory, from a patient treated with antithyroid drugs. The origin of this receptor is a woman between 40 and 55 years old with Graves disease.

CDR3 sequence reads: CSARGGTSGQETQYF. For the CDR3, the DNA is TGCAGTGCTAGAGGCGGGACTAGCGGACAAGAGACCCAGTACTTC. The genes are TRBV20-1 and TRBJ2-5, with 11 bases identical to TRBD2. Trimming at V came to 1 base and at J to 2 bases, leaving 3 bases not matched to a gene. The CDR3 is 15 residues long. Germline-derived CDR1 and CDR2 are DFQATT and SNEGSKA (reference sequence).